This TCR beta chain was sequenced during a study of radiotherapy plus CTLA-4 blockade in lung cancer. Study information: Among all patients, 15% to 20% showed objective responses, while roughly 28% had disease control.

Lung cancer patients with chemo-refractory metastatic non-small-cell disease were given focal radiation plus CTLA-4 blockade with ipilimumab. Whole-study results and caveats: Peripheral blood showed expansion of tumor-derived TCR clones after radiotherapy and ipilimumab. Response was reportedly best predicted by early blood T cell clone dynamics, with interferon-beta.

V gave up 8 bases and J gave up 2 bases, with 15 bases separating them. Per the germline V gene, CDR1 is MNHEY and CDR2 is SVGAGI. CDR3 size: 14 residues. Comment on this clone: Its antigen is unknown.

Sequencing was performed with immunoSEQ multiplex PCR; in TCRdb, only in-frame clones are kept and a portion is missing. The table shows 25,000 to 35,000 clones, with roughly 80% occurring only once. This chain connects TRBV6-5 to TRBJ2-5; D is undetermined. Sequenced material: peripheral blood, taken from a patient treated with radiotherapy plus ipilimumab. This receptor was taken from a human donor with non-small cell lung cancer who had stable disease on radiotherapy plus ipilimumab. The CDR3 sequence is CASRNSWIQETQYF. The DNA for the CDR3 is TGTGCCAGCCGGAATAGTTGGATACAAGAGACCCAGTACTTC.